These 22 T cell receptor beta chains were all obtained from the same sample, sequenced in a study of T-cell memory formation after mild COVID-19. MiXCR, applied by TCRdb to the 5' RACE reads, yields one record per CDR3 protein. In the table there are hundreds of thousands of distinct CDR3 sequences, about 20% of which are singletons. Sequencing input: PBMCs or a T cell subset sorted from them (not recorded which). The receptors originated from an adult woman who had mild COVID-19 (a few samples of this study predate the infection). Cell type and time point are not known.

The genes are TRBV6-1 and TRBJ2-1; D possibly corresponds to TRBD1 (7 bases). The CDR3 covers 14 residues. Per the germline V gene, CDR1 is MNHNS and CDR2 is SASEGT. The V end lost 8 bases, the J end lost 4 bases, and 15 bases lay between the germline ends. CDR3 in amino acids: CASQRQGGYNEQFF. CDR3 nucleotide sequence: TGTGCCAGCCAACGACAGGGAGGTTACAATGAGCAGTTCTTC.

In this sample, this clonotype turned up many times. The CDR3 reads CASSLVQETQYF. The CDR3 DNA sequence: TGTGCCAGCAGCTTAGTTCAAGAGACCCAGTACTTC. The rearrangement joins TRBV7-2 to TRBJ2-5; no clear D gene. Trimming removed 1 base at V and 2 bases at J, with 2 bases between. This CDR3 region has 12 residues. The germline V gene encodes CDR1 SGHTA and CDR2 FQGNSA.

This clonotype was recorded a few times. The J gene is TRBJ1-4, the V gene TRBV5-5, with 8 bases identical to TRBD1. Germline V lookup: CDR1 SGHKS, CDR2 YYEKEE (reference sequence). V trimming: 4 bases; J trimming: 5 bases; junction bases outside the gene matches: 7. The CDR3 has 15 residues. The CDR3 nucleotides read TGTGCCAGCAGCCCGCCCGGGACAGGCAATGAAAAACTGTTTTTT. It encodes CASSPPGTGNEKLFF.

The chain couples TRBV10-3 to TRBJ2-7; D call uncertain. Trimming cost V 3 bases and J 3 bases, with 12 bases left between them. Germline V lookup: CDR1 ENHRY, CDR2 SYGVKD. The CDR3 contains 14 residues. Here the CDR3 DNA reads TGTGCCATCAGTGACACCGCGGTCTACTACGAGCAGTACTTC. Translating it yields CAISDTAVYYEQYF.

In its sample, this clonotype was seen many times. The chain is built from TRBV29-1 and TRBJ2-1, with D perhaps being TRBD1 or TRBD2 (7 bases each). The CDR3 loop spans 13 amino acids. The V and J ends lost 5 bases and 5 bases respectively, with 13 bases between them. Germline V gives CDR1 SQVTM, CDR2 ANQGSEA. CDR3 residues: CSVYPGGDNEQFF. DNA for the CDR3: TGCAGCGTTTACCCAGGGGGGGACAATGAGCAGTTCTTC.

The chain is built from TRBV6-1 and TRBJ2-7, with a tentative D call TRBD1 (5 bases). Germline CDR1 is MNHNS and CDR2 is SASEGT. CDR3 size: 13 residues. Trimming pared 8 bases from V and 3 bases from J, leaving 14 bases between. For the CDR3, the DNA is TGTGCCAGCCGCGTAGCAGGGAACTACGAGCAGTACTTC. This encodes CASRVAGNYEQYF.

This clonotype has at least ten counts. The genes are TRBV13 and TRBJ2-4; possible D gene TRBD2, 5 bases. V shed 1 base and J shed 6 bases, with 10 bases lying between them. Germline V gene sequence: CDR1 PRHDT, CDR2 FYEKMQ (reference sequence). The CDR3 runs 14 residues. The CDR3 reads CASSLDSRGNIQYF. The DNA of the CDR3 is TGTGCCAGCAGCTTAGACTCCCGGGGAAACATTCAGTACTTC.

The rearrangement links TRBV29-1 to TRBJ2-5, with 7 bases that match TRBD1. The CDR3 runs 15 residues. V gave up 5 bases and J gave up 2 bases; unmatched junction bases: 11. CDR1 is SQVTM and CDR2 is ANQGSEA in the germline V gene. The CDR3: CSVNLGQAMQETQYF. CDR3 nucleotides: TGCAGCGTTAATCTAGGACAGGCTATGCAAGAGACCCAGTACTTC. Combining the CDR3 with reference TRBV29-1 and TRBJ2-5 gives the whole variable domain SAVISQKPSRDICQRGTSLTIQCQVDSQVTMMFWYRQQPGQSLTLIATANQGSEATYESGFVIDKFPISRPNLTFSTLTVSNMSPEDSSIYLCSVNLGQAMQETQYFGPGTRLLVL.

This clonotype was observed a handful of times. The genes are TRBV12-3 or TRBV12-4 and TRBJ2-1, with TRBD2 matching over 9 bases. With 3 bases clipped from V and 7 bases from J, the junction kept 7 bases outside the gene matches. This CDR3 spans 15 amino acids. Written as DNA, the CDR3 is TGTGCCAGCAGTTTCGGTAGCGGGGGTGTGAATGAGCAGTTCTTC. This translates into CASSFGSGGVNEQFF.

The table lists this clonotype with a few counts. The chain employs TRBV29-1 and TRBJ1-1; D uncertain. Germline assignment: CDR1 SQVTM and CDR2 ANQGSEA. CDR3 length: 12 residues. With 4 bases removed from V and 0 bases from J, the gap between germline ends came to 6 bases. The CDR3 spells CSVVSMNTEAFF. CDR3 sequence (DNA): TGCAGCGTTGTCAGCATGAACACTGAAGCTTTCTTT.

The genes are TRBV10-3 and TRBJ2-7; 7 nucleotides match TRBD1. Trimming took 4 bases from V and 1 from J; bases not matched to a gene: 7. CDR1 ENHRY and CDR2 SYGVKD come from the germline V gene. This CDR3 region has 15 residues. CDR3 nucleotide sequence: TGTGCCATCAGTGTTGGGGACAGACTTTCCTACGAGCAGTACTTC. Translating it yields CAISVGDRLSYEQYF.

J is TRBJ1-3 and V is TRBV5-6, with D uncertain. Germline V CDR1 and CDR2: SGHDT, YYEEEE. This CDR3 region has 16 residues. V lost 0 bases and J lost 2, with 12 bases in between. The CDR3 region has the DNA TGTGCCAGCAGCTTGGGGCCTCTCGGGGCTGGAAACACCATATATTTT. It codes for CASSLGPLGAGNTIYF. The whole variable domain, filled in from reference TRBV5-6 and TRBJ1-3, reads DAGVTQSPTHLIKTRGQQVTLRCSPKSGHDTVSWYQQALGQGPQFIFQYYEEEERQRGNFPDRFSGHQFPNYSSELNVNALLLGDSALYLCASSLGPLGAGNTIYFGEGSWLTVV.

The chain employs TRBV20-1 and TRBJ1-2; the match to TRBD1 covers 8 bases. Germline V gene sequence: CDR1 DFQATT, CDR2 SNEGSKA (reference sequence). Trimming at V came to 4 bases and at J to 7 bases, leaving 8 bases not matched to a gene. This CDR3 is 13 amino acids long. The CDR3 protein is CSATDRAGGGYTF. The CDR3 DNA reads TGCAGTGCTACGGACAGGGCGGGTGGTGGCTACACCTTC.

The chain joins TRBV27 to TRBJ1-1; weak D call: TRBD1 (6 bases). V was pared by 3 bases and J by 0 bases, with 23 bases between. This CDR3 comprises 19 residues. Per germline, CDR1 MNHEY and CDR2 SMNVEV (reference sequence). The CDR3 DNA is TGTGCCAGCAGTTTCACCCTCCAGACAGGTCGCCTCATGAACACTGAAGCTTTCTTT. It encodes CASSFTLQTGRLMNTEAFF.

The chain combines TRBV3-1 with TRBJ2-1; D gene unclear. Germline CDR1 reads LGHDT; CDR2 reads YNNKEL (reference sequence). The CDR3 covers 13 residues. Trimming stripped 4 bases from V and 6 bases from J, with 10 bases between. The CDR3 spells CASSLQTLNEQFF. DNA for the CDR3: TGTGCCAGCAGCCTCCAAACCCTCAATGAGCAGTTCTTC.

This clonotype was detected a few times. The chain combines TRBV2 with TRBJ2-1; 13 bases align to TRBD2. The CDR3 contains 14 residues. V lost 11 bases, J lost 9 bases, and 10 bases stayed unmatched. The V gene's germline CDR1 is SNHLY and CDR2 FYNNEI. The CDR3 is CARRRTSGSSEQFF. In DNA, the CDR3 is TGTGCCCGGCGGCGGACTAGCGGGAGTAGTGAGCAGTTCTTC.

This chain connects TRBV3-1 to TRBJ2-7; 7 nucleotides align to TRBD1. This CDR3 is 15 amino acids long. Germline CDR1 and CDR2: LGHDT and YNNKEL (reference sequence). The V segment lost 4 bases and the J segment 3 bases; nucleotides outside the gene matches: 9. CDR3 in amino acids: CASSPSRDSFYEQYF. The CDR3 DNA follows: TGTGCCAGCAGCCCGTCCCGGGACAGCTTCTACGAGCAGTACTTC.

This chain joins TRBV20-1 and TRBJ1-1; D possibly corresponds to TRBD1 (6 bases). V lost 4 bases to trimming and J lost 11 bases, with 14 bases between them. The CDR3 length is 11 residues. The V gene's germline CDR1 is DFQATT and CDR2 SNEGSKA (reference sequence). The CDR3 DNA reads as TGCAGTGCTAAACAGGGTTTGACCGCTTTCTTT. It codes for CSAKQGLTAFF.

This chain joins TRBV7-9 and TRBJ2-3; unclear D gene. The CDR3 sequence is 16 residues long. Germline V lookup: CDR1 SEHNR, CDR2 FQNEAQ (reference sequence). Trimming removed 0 bases at V and 4 bases at J, with 14 bases between. The CDR3 coding sequence is TGTGCCAGCAGCTTAGCCCTACGATTCTTGCCAGATACGCAGTATTTT. Its protein product is CASSLALRFLPDTQYF.

The rearrangement joins TRBV7-3 to TRBJ2-3, with 11 nucleotides matching TRBD2. Germline CDR1 is SGHTA and CDR2 is FQGTGA. Trimming took 5 bases from V and 0 from J; bases not matched to a gene: 7. The CDR3 is 17 amino acids. The CDR3 region is CASSPRLAGMSTDTQYF. For the CDR3, the DNA is TGTGCCAGCAGCCCCCGACTAGCGGGGATGAGCACAGATACGCAGTATTTT.

This clonotype was seen a few times. V is TRBV7-6 and J is TRBJ2-7, with D maybe TRBD1 (6 bases). This CDR3 has 13 residues. The V end lost 5 bases, the J end lost 4 bases, and 12 bases lay between the germline ends. Germline V gene sequence: CDR1 SGHVS, CDR2 FNYEAQ. The CDR3 DNA reads as TGTGCCAGCAGCCAGGGGATCGGGTACGAGCAGTACTTC. Its protein is CASSQGIGYEQYF. Full variable domain (remainder filled in from reference TRBV7-6 and TRBJ2-7): GAGVSQSPRYKVTKRGQDVALRCDPISGHVSLYWYRQALGQGPEFLTYFNYEAQQDKSGLPNDRFSAERPEGSISTLTIQRTEQRDSAMYRCASSQGIGYEQYFGPGTRLTVT.

This clonotype was picked up a small number of times. The chain is built from TRBV20-1 and TRBJ1-1; TRBD1 might be the D (5 bases). V dropped 0 bases and J dropped 0 bases, with 14 bases sitting between them. Per the germline V gene, CDR1 is DFQATT and CDR2 is SNEGSKA (reference sequence). This CDR3 region has 16 residues. CDR3 in amino acids: CSARDHVRGMNTEAFF. The CDR3 nucleotides are TGCAGTGCTAGAGACCACGTCCGGGGGATGAACACTGAAGCTTTCTTT.